Presented here are 16 T cell receptor delta chains from one specimen sequenced in a study of γδ T cells in repeated Plasmodium falciparum infection. Flow sorting of PBMC yielded separate Vgamma9/Vdelta2+ and Vdelta2-negative gammadelta T cell populations for bulk repertoire analysis. TCRdb re-called the multiplex PCR reads through CATT. The table shows 75,000 to 95,000 delta-chain clones, with roughly 0.98% occurring only once. Sequenced: gamma-delta T cells from blood. These receptor sequences come from a pool of human donors (malaria-infected and uninfected, not separated).

Note on this clone: It is likely a read error: a sequence one base away is far more abundant. Different DNA sequences within this sample yield the same CDR3. The rearrangement joins TRDV1 to TRDJ1, with no clear D. V shed 3 bases and J shed 2 bases, with 13 bases lying between them. This CDR3 is 15 amino acids long. Germline loops: CDR1 TSWWSYY, CDR2 QGS. CDR3 nucleotides: TGTGCTCTTGGGGAGCGGAGGGGTTCGACCGATAAACTCATCTTT. Translated: CALGERRGSTDKLIF.

This clone has only a few counts. This likely reflects a read error, since a far larger clone is one base away. Other DNA sequences in the same sample also yield this CDR3. The V and J genes are TRDV1 and TRDJ1; 10 positions agree with TRDD3. The J gene, not given by TCRdb, was assigned here from a germline match of the nucleotide sequence. This CDR3 contains 18 residues. The J segment lost 2 bases and the V segment lost 5 bases, leaving 14 bases of the junction unmatched. Germline loops: CDR1 TSWWSYY, CDR2 QGS. The CDR3 DNA is TGTGCTCTTGGGAGACCTTCAGTACTGGGGGATTATACCGATAAACTCATCTTT. Its translation: CALGRPSVLGDYTDKLIF.

Many counts were recorded for this clone. The TCRdb record carries a much larger clone's protein, which differs from this DNA's translation at residue 10; a read error is the likely cause, and the protein listed here is the DNA translation. The sample carries other DNA sequences with the same CDR3. The chain has TRDV2 and TRDJ4, with D perhaps matching TRDD3 (5 bases). Since TCRdb gives no J gene, matching the DNA to germline was used here to assign it. Between the trimmed V and J ends, which lost 1 base and 2 bases, there was a span of 19 bases. This CDR3 has 16 amino acids. Germline lookup yields CDR1 GEAIGNYY and CDR2 EKD. CDR3 sequence (DNA): TGTGCCTGTGACACAAAGGCTGTCGGGGAGACTAGACCCCTGATCTTT. It yields the protein CACDTKAVGETRPLIF.

As regards this clone: The protein TCRdb lists belongs to a much larger clone and differs from this DNA's translation at residue 3, which points to a read error; the protein shown is made from the DNA. The gene calls are TRDV1 and TRDJ1, with 8 nucleotides matching TRDD3. Germline-derived CDR1 and CDR2 are TSWWSYY and QGS. This CDR3 region has 17 residues. The chain's CDR3 is CAPGELSGGHNGDKLIF. The CDR3 bases are TGTGCTCCTGGGGAACTTTCTGGGGGACATAACGGGGATAAACTCATCTTT.

This clone was counted only a few times. Since a far larger clone is one base different, this is likely a read error. Other DNA sequences from this sample encode an identical CDR3 as well. Called V gene: TRDV1; the J gene was not called; the D segment call TRDD3 is taken from the table without a DNA check. Germline CDR1 is TSWWSYY and CDR2 is QGS. The CDR3 extends over 18 amino acids. The CDR3 protein is CALGSGGPWGLHTDKLIF. Written as DNA, the CDR3 is TGTGCTCTTGGGAGCGGAGGACCCTGGGGGTTGCACACCGATAAGCTCATCTTT.

Details on this clone: This sequence is one base from a far larger clone and is likely a read error. Other DNA sequences of this sample code for an identical CDR3. The chain is built from TRDV2 and TRDJ1, with 8 bases matching TRDD3. TCRdb gives no J gene; it was assigned here by matching the DNA to germline. Germline V gene sequence: CDR1 GEAIGNYY, CDR2 EKD. The CDR3 runs to 18 residues. The CDR3 region is CACDTVMGGIGWTDKLIF. The CDR3 DNA sequence: TGCGCCTGTGACACCGTGATGGGGGGGATAGGTTGGACCGATAAACTCATCTTT.

This clone rates as medium-sized. The same CDR3 can be traced to other DNA sequences in this sample. V usage is TRDV1 and J usage is TRDJ1; 12 nucleotides agree with TRDD3. With V trimmed by 0 bases and J by 0 bases, 20 bases remained unmatched. The germline V gene has CDR1 TSWWSYY and CDR2 QGS. CDR3 length: 23 amino acids. In nucleotides, the CDR3 is TGTGCTCTTGGGGAACTTTGGCCCGACTGGGGGATACAGGTCCGCACTTACACCGATAAACTCATCTTT. This sequence encodes CALGELWPDWGIQVRTYTDKLIF.

Regarding this clone: This DNA's translation and the protein TCRdb lists, from a much larger clone, do not match at residue 5, likely due to a read error; the protein shown is translated from the DNA. This sequence joins TRDV1 and TRDJ1; D not certain. Germline CDR1 reads TSWWSYY; CDR2 reads QGS. The CDR3 contains 12 residues. V dropped 4 bases and J dropped 4 bases, with 7 bases sitting between them. The CDR3 loop reads CALGGQYDKLIF. Here the CDR3 DNA reads TGTGCTCTTGGGGGACAGTACGATAAACTCATCTTT.

This clone was recorded a few times. TCRdb's entry gives the protein of a much larger clone, which mismatches this DNA's translation at residue 3, likely from a read error; the protein reported here is translated from the DNA. This chain joins TRDV2 and TRDJ1; D gene ambiguous. No J gene is reported in TCRdb; it was inferred here by comparing the DNA with germline. CDR3 length: 22 residues. From germline, CDR1 is GEAIGNYY and CDR2 EKD. The CDR3 loop is CARDPLSGTVDHNTNHTDKLIF. CDR3 DNA: TGTGCCCGTGACCCCTTAAGCGGAACTGTCGACCATAATACAAATCACACCGATAAACTCATCTTT.

Comment on this clone: For this DNA, TCRdb reports the protein of a much larger clone, which diverges at residue 7, most likely from a read error; the protein presented here is translated directly from the DNA. The rearrangement links TRDV2 to TRDJ1; TRDD3 is a possible D gene (5 bases). TCRdb gives no J gene; it was assigned here by matching the DNA to germline. The CDR3 is 14 residues long. Trimming shortened V by 2 bases and J by 1 base, and 10 bases separated the two germline ends. Germline V CDR1 and CDR2: GEAIGNYY, EKD. Here the CDR3 DNA reads TGTGCCTGTGACATTGGGATCAGCACCGATAAACTCATCTTT. It codes for CACDIGISTDKLIF.

This clone turned up a few times. The likely explanation is a read error, given a far larger clone one base away. The sample holds other DNA sequences that translate to the same CDR3. The chain links TRDV1 to TRDJ1; 10 nucleotides agree with TRDD3. Unmatched junction bases numbered 18, after V lost 4 bases and J lost 4 bases. Germline CDR1 TSWWSYY, CDR2 QGS. The CDR3 totals 19 residues. This CDR3 is CALGGFDNYVLGDIDKLIF. CDR3 bases: TGTGCTCTTGGGGGATTCGATAACTACGTGCTGGGGGATATCGATAAACTCATCTTT.

For this clone: A far larger clone is a single base away, which makes a read error likely. Other nucleotide sequences in the sample specify the same CDR3. The gene calls are TRDV1 and TRDJ1; the D is unclear. No J gene was available from TCRdb, and it was assigned here by a germline match of the DNA. The CDR3 has 19 amino acids. Germline CDR1 reads TSWWSYY; CDR2 reads QGS. The CDR3 loop is CALGELPEPGSGYTDKLIF. CDR3 bases: TGTGCTCTTGGGGAACTACCCGAACCGGGGTCCGGGTACACTGATAAACTCATCTTT.

Comments on this clone: The protein given by TCRdb reflects a much larger clone and differs at residue 9 from this DNA's translation, likely from a read error; the protein shown is the DNA's translation. The chain combines TRDV1 with TRDJ1; no definite D call. CDR3 length equals 12 residues. V shed 1 base and J shed 10 bases, with 10 bases lying between them. The germline gives CDR1 TSWWSYY, CDR2 QGS. The CDR3 bases are TGTGCTCTTGGGGAACCCCCTTTGGCACTCATCTTT. Translated, it gives CALGEPPLALIF.

Comment on this clone: TCRdb lists the protein of a much larger clone for this DNA, which differs at residue 6, so this is likely a read error; the protein given here is translated from the DNA itself. Written as DNA, the CDR3 is TGTGCTCTTGGGGACAGCATTCCTACTCTGCCTGGGGGACCCCCGTCGTACACCGATAAACTCATCTTT. The encoded protein is CALGDSIPTLPGGPPSYTDKLIF. The gene calls are TRDV1 and TRDJ1; TRDD3 is a possible D gene (8 bases). The J gene comes from matching the DNA to germline here; TCRdb lacks it. V dropped 3 bases and J dropped 0 bases, with 35 bases sitting between them. Germline-derived CDR1 and CDR2 are TSWWSYY and QGS. CDR3 size: 23 residues.

This clone is deemed medium-sized (0.01 to 0.1%). The same CDR3 can be traced to other DNA sequences in this sample. The CDR3 reads CACDENWGSSSWDTRQMFF. The CDR3 nucleotides read TGTGCCTGTGACGAGAACTGGGGGAGTAGCTCCTGGGACACCCGACAGATGTTTTTC. This chain joins TRDV2 and TRDJ3, with TRDD3 matching 9 bases. Germline V CDR1 and CDR2: GEAIGNYY, EKD. The CDR3 spans 19 residues. The junction had 8 bases not matched to a gene; V was cut back by 3 bases and J by 0 bases.

Remarks on this clone: The protein TCRdb lists belongs to a much larger clone and differs from this DNA's translation at residue 19, which points to a read error; the protein shown is made from the DNA. This chain joins TRDV2 and TRDJ3; possible D gene TRDD3, 6 bases. The J gene was not available in TCRdb and was assigned here by matching the DNA to germline segments. CDR3 size: 22 residues. CDR1 and CDR2 (germline): GEAIGNYY, EKD. In nucleotides, the CDR3 is TGTGCCTGTGACACCGTGCTGGGGACACCGGGTTCCAGCTCCTGGGACACCCGAAAGATGTTTTTC. Protein product: CACDTVLGTPGSSSWDTRKMFF.